This T cell receptor (beta chain) derives from a study of cytomegalovirus exposure and HLA in healthy donors. About this clone itself: The antigen is unknown.

The CDR3 spans 13 residues. Germline assignment: CDR1 MNHEY and CDR2 SMNVEV (reference sequence). Trimming took off 3 bases at V and 6 bases at J, with 11 bases between the two ends. Study-wide points: Most of the CMV-associated TCR beta chains (in a later analysis) appeared to be HLA-restricted. In a later analysis, specific HLA alleles were associated with 15,000 to 20,000 TCR beta sequences at a 0.05 false discovery rate. No immune exposure information besides CMV serostatus was available.

This PCR relied on a set of 60 Vbeta primers and 13 Jbeta primers. Using immunoSEQ multiplex PCR, the repertoire was profiled, and TCRdb retains in-frame clones only, with some absent. The table lists 150,000 or so clones, 80% of them singletons. All the people who gave samples were healthy bone marrow donors. Sample: PBMCs. The sequence derives from a man aged 50-60 years in good health and CMV-seronegative. The rearrangement links TRBV27 to TRBJ1-1; D gene unclear. The CDR3 sequence is CASSFGQVAEAFF. The CDR3 nucleotides read TGTGCCAGCAGTTTTGGCCAGGTCGCTGAAGCTTTCTTT.